The 18 T cell receptor beta chains reported below all come from one sample, sequenced in a study of kidney transplant recipient with SARS-CoV-2 infection. MiXCR was run by TCRdb on the reads, yielding one entry per CDR3 protein. Counted here are roughly 230,000 distinct CDR3 sequences, 29% occurring once; the ten biggest clones make up roughly 7.3%. The sequencing here drew on a blood sample, taken at baseline and between days 110 and 120 from a kidney transplant recipient. These receptors all stem from a male patient in his 30s who had COVID-19 and was a kidney transplant recipient. Some T cells may trace back to the graft donor.

This clonotype was recorded many times. This chain joins TRBV5-4 and TRBJ2-2, with 10 bases identical to TRBD1. This CDR3 is 13 amino acids long. The trim removed 6 bases at V and 8 bases at J, leaving 4 bases unmatched. Germline values: CDR1 SGHNT, CDR2 YYREEE (reference sequence). CDR3 in amino acids: CASTRQGAGELFF. The CDR3 region has the DNA TGTGCCAGCACGCGACAGGGGGCAGGGGAGCTGTTTTTT.

This clonotype was detected many times. This chain uses TRBV7-9 with TRBJ2-2, with no clear D. Germline CDR1 is SEHNR and CDR2 is FQNEAQ (reference sequence). V was cut by 2 bases and J by 5 bases, with 6 bases left in between. The CDR3 is made up of 13 amino acids. The CDR3 bases are TGTGCCAGCAGCTTATCACTAACCGGGGAGCTGTTTTTT. Translated: CASSLSLTGELFF.

This clonotype has a handful of counts. V usage is TRBV21-1 and J usage is TRBJ2-3; the table's D gene call, TRBD2, was not cross checked with the DNA. TRBV21-1 is labeled a pseudogene. CDR3 length: 17 amino acids. DNA of the CDR3: TGTGCCAGCAGCAAAGGACTAGCTACAGTCATGCAAGATACGCAGTATTTT. It encodes CASSKGLATVMQDTQYF.

In this sample, this clonotype turned up many times. This chain uses TRBV20-1 with TRBJ1-1; 7 nucleotides match TRBD1. This CDR3 region has 16 residues. Germline CDR1 is DFQATT and CDR2 is SNEGSKA (reference sequence). Germline trimming cut 3 bases from V and 3 bases from J; bases unmatched to any gene: 13. DNA of the CDR3: TGCAGTGCTAGCCCCTGGTCCAAGACAGGGTACACTGAAGCTTTCTTT. Its translation: CSASPWSKTGYTEAFF.

In regard to this clonotype: This could be a read error, since a much larger clone is one nucleotide away. V is TRBV5-3 and J is TRBJ1-2; D gene uncertain. TRBV5-3 is an open reading frame, and its role is uncertain. CDR3 length: 16 residues. DNA for the CDR3: TGTGCCAGAAATCGGATAGTGGTGAGAAAGACCTATAGCTACACCTTC. This codes for CARNRIVVRKTYSYTF.

This clonotype was counted ten times or more. V is TRBV15 and J is TRBJ1-3; possible D gene TRBD1, 5 bases. CDR1 is LNHNV and CDR2 is YYDKDF in the germline V gene (reference sequence). The CDR3 is 14 amino acids. With 6 bases removed from V and 4 bases from J, the gap between germline ends came to 13 bases. CDR3 residues: CATSLQGWGNTIYF. In DNA, the CDR3 is TGTGCCACCAGTCTTCAGGGTTGGGGAAACACCATATATTTT. Combining the CDR3 with reference TRBV15 and TRBJ1-3 gives the whole variable domain DAMVIQNPRYQVTQFGKPVTLSCSQTLNHNVMYWYQQKSSQAPKLLFHYYDKDFNNEADTPDNFQSRRPNTSFCFLDIRSPGLGDTAMYLCATSLQGWGNTIYFGEGSWLTVV.

This clonotype was recorded many times. V and J are TRBV11-2 and TRBJ2-2; a weak D match, TRBD2 (5 bases). This CDR3 comprises 22 residues. The germline V gene has CDR1 SGHAT and CDR2 FQNNGV. V was clipped by 5 bases and J by 0 bases, with 31 bases between them. The CDR3 DNA is TGTGCCAGCAGCCCACGCGGGCCTAGTTTGTGGTTTTCCCGGACGAACACCGGGGAGCTGTTTTTT. Translated: CASSPRGPSLWFSRTNTGELFF.

The chain joins TRBV9 to TRBJ2-5; TRBD2 matches 10 bases. Germline V gene lookup returns CDR1 SGDLS and CDR2 YYNGEE. This CDR3 spans 16 amino acids. The trim removed 0 bases at V and 5 bases at J, leaving 7 bases unmatched. The CDR3 DNA is TGTGCCAGCAGCGTAGACTCTAGCGGGAGAGGGGAGACCCAGTACTTC. Amino acids: CASSVDSSGRGETQYF.

This clonotype was seen ten or more times. The chain couples TRBV4-1 to TRBJ2-7, with 9 bases fitting TRBD2. This CDR3 has 14 residues. Germline V gene sequence: CDR1 MGHRA, CDR2 YSYEKL. With 4 bases clipped from V and 3 bases from J, the junction kept 4 bases outside the gene matches. The CDR3 is CASSPGLADYEQYF. CDR3 bases: TGCGCCAGCAGCCCGGGACTAGCAGACTACGAGCAGTACTTC.

About this clonotype: Given a much more abundant clone one base away, this may be a read error. This chain's CDR3 is CASSSDQEQYF. CDR3 DNA sequence: TGTGCCAGCAGCTCGGACCAAGAGCAGTACTTC. The chain is built from TRBV7-9 and TRBJ2-7; D is undetermined. The CDR3 sequence is 11 residues long. Germline V gives CDR1 SEHNR, CDR2 FQNEAQ (reference sequence). Between the trimmed V and J ends, which lost 4 bases and 7 bases, there was a span of 8 bases.

In its sample, this clonotype was seen many times. The V call is TRBV16, the J call TRBJ1-2; D gene uncertain. V was pared by 5 bases and J by 4 bases, with 23 bases between. Germline V gene data show CDR1 as KGHSY and CDR2 as FQNENV. The CDR3 is 17 amino acids. This chain's CDR3 is CASSTVWVVRKTYGYTF. The CDR3 nucleotides read TGTGCCAGCAGCACGGTTTGGGTCGTTAGAAAGACCTATGGCTACACCTTC. The variable domain in full, completed from reference TRBV16 and TRBJ1-2, reads GEEVAQTPKHLVRGEGQKAKLYCAPIKGHSYVFWYQQVLKNEFKFLISFQNENVFDETGMPKERFSAKCLPNSPCSLEIQATKLEDSAVYFCASSTVWVVRKTYGYTFGSGTRLTVV.

There are many counts of this clonotype. The chain links TRBV6-1 to TRBJ1-2; D not resolved. V was trimmed by 5 bases and J by 4 bases, leaving 23 bases between them. The germline CDR1 and CDR2 sequences are MNHNS and SASEGT. The CDR3 runs to 17 residues. The CDR3 region is CASSICDSMRKTYGYTF. In DNA form, the CDR3 reads TGTGCCAGCAGTATTTGTGACTCTATGCGAAAGACCTATGGCTACACCTTC.

In its sample, this clonotype was seen many times. J is TRBJ2-7 and V is TRBV5-1; D is undetermined. Per the germline V gene, CDR1 is SGHRS and CDR2 is YFSETQ. Trimming pared 0 bases from V and 3 bases from J, leaving 7 bases between. This CDR3 region has 13 residues. The CDR3 protein is CASSLEGNYEQYF. The CDR3 DNA sequence: TGCGCCAGCAGCTTGGAGGGCAACTACGAGCAGTACTTC.

As to this clonotype: A much larger clone sits a single nucleotide away, making a read error possible. The chain couples TRBV20-1 to TRBJ1-2, with no clear D. CDR1 and CDR2 from the germline V gene are DFQATT and SNEGSKA (reference sequence). Trimming cost V 5 bases and J 4 bases, with 23 bases left between them. CDR3 length: 16 amino acids. Here the CDR3 reads CSAYDLLFRKTYGYTF. CDR3 coding DNA: TGCAGTGCTTATGATCTGCTGTTTCGAAAGACCTATGGCTACACCTTC.

This clonotype was recorded at least ten times. The DNA for the CDR3 is TGTGCCAGCAGCCTCCAGGACCGCAATCAGCCCCAGCATTTT. Its protein product is CASSLQDRNQPQHF. This rearrangement joins TRBV12-3 or TRBV12-4 to TRBJ1-5; D is ambiguous. The CDR3 sequence is 14 residues long. The V end was cut by 6 bases, the J end by 2 bases, with 11 bases between.

About this clonotype: This may be a read error: a much more frequent sequence differs by one nucleotide. The chain couples TRBV12-5 to TRBJ1-2, with D possibly matching TRBD1 (5 bases). The length of the CDR3 is 17 residues. Germline-derived CDR1 and CDR2 are LGHNT and FRNRAP. Trimming shortened V by 5 bases and J by 4 bases, and 23 bases separated the two germline ends. The CDR3 reads CASGQSSLQGRTYGYTF. The CDR3 nucleotides read TGTGCTAGTGGTCAGTCCAGTTTGCAGGGAAGGACCTATGGCTACACCTTC.

This clonotype was observed a handful of times. This sequence joins TRBV4-1 and TRBJ2-3; 7 nucleotides align to TRBD1. J lost 4 bases, V lost 2 bases, and 18 bases had no gene match. Germline CDR1 reads MGHRA; CDR2 reads YSYEKL. CDR3 length: 19 amino acids. As DNA, the CDR3 is TGCGCCAGCAGCCAACAAATGGGAAAAGGGGGCTCTAAAGCAGATACGCAGTATTTT. It codes for CASSQQMGKGGSKADTQYF.

Worth noting for this clonotype: This sequence may be a read error, since a much larger clone differs from it by one base. The chain joins TRBV20-1 to TRBJ2-7; the match to TRBD2 covers 11 bases. Germline CDR1 reads DFQATT; CDR2 reads SNEGSKA (reference sequence). With 3 bases clipped from V and 6 bases from J, the junction kept 10 bases outside the gene matches. The CDR3 sequence is 15 residues long. This CDR3 reads CSASLGALAGGEQYF. CDR3 nucleotides: TGCAGTGCTAGCCTGGGGGCGCTAGCGGGAGGCGAGCAGTACTTC.